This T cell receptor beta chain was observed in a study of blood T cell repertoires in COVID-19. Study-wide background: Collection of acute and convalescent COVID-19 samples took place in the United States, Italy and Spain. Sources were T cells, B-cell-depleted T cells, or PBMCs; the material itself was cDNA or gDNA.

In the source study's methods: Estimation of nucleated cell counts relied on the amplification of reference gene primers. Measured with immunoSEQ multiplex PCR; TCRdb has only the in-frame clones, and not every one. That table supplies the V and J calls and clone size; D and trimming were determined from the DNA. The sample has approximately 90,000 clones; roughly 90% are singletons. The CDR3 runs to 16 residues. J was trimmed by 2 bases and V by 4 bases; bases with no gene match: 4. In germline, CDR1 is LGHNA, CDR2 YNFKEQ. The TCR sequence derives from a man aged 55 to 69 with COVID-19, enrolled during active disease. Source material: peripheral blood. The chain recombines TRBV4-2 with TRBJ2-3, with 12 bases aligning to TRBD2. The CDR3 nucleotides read TGTGCCAGCAGCCCCGGACTAGCGGGAATCACAGATACGCAGTATTTT. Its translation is CASSPGLAGITDTQYF.